These 22 T cell receptor beta chains were sequenced from one sample in a study of T cell clonotyping in hematopoietic cell transplantation. Measured with immunoSEQ multiplex PCR; TCRdb has only the in-frame clones, and not every one. The top ten clones hold about 1.5% of a sample with about 69,000 clones, around 94% of them seen once. The source material was peripheral blood mononuclear cells. These receptors were taken from a man aged 50 or older in good health. Some clones in this sample may be carry-over from other donors' samples.

In its sample, this clone was seen once. The V and J genes are TRBV28 and TRBJ1-2; D gene uncertain. The V end lost 6 bases, the J end lost 1 base, and 18 bases lay between the germline ends. The CDR3 is 16 residues long. Per germline, CDR1 MDHEN and CDR2 SYDVKM. This chain's CDR3 is CASSLPAVGLNYGYTF. In nucleotides, the CDR3 is TGTGCCAGCAGCCTCCCAGCCGTTGGCCTTAACTATGGCTACACCTTC.

The chain recombines TRBV6-1 with TRBJ2-3, with no clear D. Germline CDR1 is MNHNS and CDR2 is SASEGT. The V end was cut by 5 bases, the J end by 3 bases, with 9 bases between. The CDR3 sequence is 13 residues long. CDR3 bases: TGTGCCAGCAGTAGTGGGTTGACAGATACGCAGTATTTT. It specifies CASSSGLTDTQYF.

J is TRBJ2-1 and V is TRBV7-6; TRBD2 aligns across 8 bases. The germline CDR1 and CDR2 sequences are SGHVS and FNYEAQ. The CDR3 extends over 16 amino acids. The V and J ends lost 5 bases and 0 bases, in that order; junction bases with no gene match: 6. CDR3 sequence (DNA): TGTGCCAGCAGCGACCCGGGACTAGGCTCCTACAATGAGCAGTTCTTC. As protein: CASSDPGLGSYNEQFF.

The CDR3 sequence: CASSPRQGGGYTF. The CDR3 nucleotides are TGTGCCAGCAGCCCCAGACAGGGCGGCGGCTACACCTTC. V gene TRBV11-3 combines with J gene TRBJ1-2; 7 bases align to TRBD1. Germline CDR1 reads SGHNT; CDR2 reads YENEEA. This CDR3 spans 13 amino acids. The V gene end was trimmed by 5 bases and the J gene end by 8 bases; junction bases not matched to a gene: 8.

V usage is TRBV4-3 and J usage is TRBJ2-7; D unclear. CDR1 is LGHNA, CDR2 YSLEER, per germline. The CDR3 extends over 16 amino acids. The ends were cut back, 0 bases at V and 2 bases at J, with 14 bases in the middle. The CDR3 DNA reads as TGCGCCAGCAGCCAAGAAGGTTACAGTCAGACCTACGAGCAGTACTTC. It specifies CASSQEGYSQTYEQYF.

This rearrangement joins TRBV5-1 to TRBJ1-6, with D uncertain. Germline V CDR1 and CDR2: SGHRS, YFSETQ. The CDR3 length is 13 residues. V lost 0 bases and J 10 bases, leaving 8 bases between the germline ends. CDR3 bases: TGCGCCAGCAGCTTGGGTTTTCAGTCACCCCTCCACTTT. This encodes CASSLGFQSPLHF. Based on the CDR3 plus reference TRBV5-1 and TRBJ1-6, the full variable domain is KAGVTQTPRYLIKTRGQQVTLSCSPISGHRSVSWYQQTPGQGLQFLFEYFSETQRNKGNFPGRFSGRQFSNSRSEMNVSTLELGDSALYLCASSLGFQSPLHFGNGTRLTVT.

The chain employs TRBV14 and TRBJ2-3; no firm D call. The CDR3 extends over 13 amino acids. CDR1 is SGHDN, CDR2 FVKESK, per germline. Trimming took off 0 bases at V and 4 bases at J, with 5 bases between the two ends. For the CDR3, the DNA is TGTGCCAGCAGCCAAGATCTCGCAGATACGCAGTATTTT. It is translated as CASSQDLADTQYF.

The chain employs TRBV28 and TRBJ2-2; TRBD2 matches at 12 bases. The CDR3 consists of 16 residues. Per the germline V gene, CDR1 is MDHEN and CDR2 is SYDVKM. Unmatched junction bases numbered 5, after V lost 7 bases and J lost 2 bases. The CDR3 loop is CASISGLAGNTGELFF. The CDR3 nucleotides are TGTGCCAGCATTTCGGGACTAGCGGGTAACACCGGGGAGCTGTTTTTT.

This clone has just a few counts. This sequence joins TRBV5-6 and TRBJ1-2; a weak D match, TRBD1 (5 bases). There are 14 residues in the CDR3. Trimming took off 4 bases at V and 5 bases at J, with 15 bases between the two ends. CDR1 and CDR2 from the germline V gene are SGHDT and YYEEEE. CDR3 bases: TGTGCCAGCAGCGTCCGGGACGGTCTATATGGCTACACCTTC. As protein: CASSVRDGLYGYTF.

The chain has TRBV28 and TRBJ2-7; 7 bases are a match to TRBD2. The CDR3 is made up of 15 amino acids. Germline lookup yields CDR1 MDHEN and CDR2 SYDVKM. J was trimmed by 2 bases and V by 5 bases; bases with no gene match: 9. Written as DNA, the CDR3 is TGTGCCAGCAGTGCCCCTAGCGGACGACCCTACGAGCAGTACTTC. Translated: CASSAPSGRPYEQYF.

The J gene is TRBJ1-1, the V gene TRBV6-6; no firm D call. The V and J ends lost 2 bases and 8 bases respectively, with 18 bases between them. This CDR3 is 15 amino acids long. Per the germline V gene, CDR1 is MNHNY and CDR2 is SVGAGI (reference sequence). CDR3 protein: CASSYLRSLPAEAFF. Written as DNA, the CDR3 is TGTGCCAGCAGTTACCTACGGTCCCTTCCTGCGGAAGCTTTCTTT.

This rearrangement joins TRBV7-8 to TRBJ2-2, with a possible D match to TRBD1 (6 bases). Germline CDR1 SGHVS, CDR2 FQNEAQ. Trimming stripped 1 base from V and 3 bases from J, with 12 bases between. CDR3 length: 16 amino acids. CDR3 sequence (DNA): TGTGCCAGCAGCTTAGAAGGGGGTACTTACACCGGGGAGCTGTTTTTT. Its translation: CASSLEGGTYTGELFF.

The rearrangement uses TRBV28 and TRBJ2-3; D is perhaps TRBD1 (7 bases). The CDR3 consists of 16 residues. With 3 bases removed from V and 0 bases from J, the gap between germline ends came to 13 bases. The germline gives CDR1 MDHEN, CDR2 SYDVKM. The CDR3 loop is CASSFQGDWSTDTQYF. The CDR3 DNA reads TGTGCCAGCAGTTTCCAGGGGGACTGGAGCACAGATACGCAGTATTTT. Looking up the rest from reference TRBV28 and TRBJ2-3 gives the full variable domain: DVKVTQSSRYLVKRTGEKVFLECVQDMDHENMFWYRQDPGLGLRLIYFSYDVKMKEKGDIPEGYSVSREKKERFSLILESASTNQTSMYLCASSFQGDWSTDTQYFGPGTRLTVL.

The rearrangement links TRBV19 to TRBJ2-2; 7 nucleotides align to TRBD2. The junction had 6 bases not matched to a gene; V was cut back by 3 bases and J by 5 bases. The CDR3 runs to 15 residues. Germline lookup yields CDR1 LNHDA and CDR2 SQIVND (reference sequence). This CDR3 reads CASSMRGMGTGELFF. The CDR3 region has the DNA TGTGCCAGTAGTATGCGGGGGATGGGGACCGGGGAGCTGTTTTTT.

The chain links TRBV27 to TRBJ1-1; D gene unclear. The germline V and J ends were trimmed by 0 bases and 0 bases, with 8 bases remaining between them. CDR3 length equals 15 residues. Germline V lookup: CDR1 MNHEY, CDR2 SMNVEV (reference sequence). This CDR3 is CASSLSANMNTEAFF. In nucleotides, the CDR3 is TGTGCCAGCAGTTTATCGGCGAACATGAACACTGAAGCTTTCTTT.

The chain uses TRBV9 and TRBJ2-1; possibly TRBD1 for D (6 bases). CDR3 length: 14 residues. The V and J ends lost 0 bases and 4 bases respectively, with 8 bases between them. Germline CDR1 reads SGDLS; CDR2 reads YYNGEE. This CDR3 reads CASSVDGQYNEQFF. DNA for the CDR3: TGTGCCAGCAGCGTAGACGGACAGTACAATGAGCAGTTCTTC.

This chain connects TRBV9 to TRBJ2-2; 7 nucleotides align to TRBD2. The V segment lost 0 bases and the J segment 3 bases; nucleotides outside the gene matches: 5. CDR1 is SGDLS, CDR2 YYNGEE, per germline. The length of the CDR3 is 16 residues. This CDR3 is CASSVGGSRYTGELFF. The CDR3 nucleotides read TGTGCCAGCAGCGTAGGCGGGAGTAGGTACACCGGGGAGCTGTTTTTT.

J is TRBJ1-2 and V is TRBV28; TRBD1 aligns across 9 bases. Germline CDR1 reads MDHEN; CDR2 reads SYDVKM. The CDR3 is made up of 12 amino acids. Trimming cost V 7 bases and J 7 bases; bases outside gene matches: 4. The CDR3: CASKGQGIGYTF. The CDR3 DNA sequence: TGTGCCAGCAAAGGACAGGGGATTGGCTACACCTTC.

The chain has TRBV30 and TRBJ2-1; D is perhaps TRBD2 (6 bases). CDR3 length: 14 residues. The V end lost 5 bases, the J end lost 4 bases, and 15 bases lay between the germline ends. Looked up from germline, CDR1 is GTSNPN and CDR2 is SVGIG (reference sequence). CDR3 coding DNA: TGTGCCTGGGACACCCGGGACTCTTACAATGAGCAGTTCTTC. Its translation is CAWDTRDSYNEQFF.

This clone was seen only once. The chain has TRBV10-3 and TRBJ1-1, with a possible D match to TRBD1 (6 bases). The CDR3 is made up of 15 amino acids. CDR1 and CDR2 (germline): ENHRY, SYGVKD. V was trimmed by 0 bases and J by 2 bases, leaving 10 bases between them. The CDR3 is CAISESNRENTEAFF. The DNA for the CDR3 is TGTGCCATCAGTGAGTCTAACAGGGAAAACACTGAAGCTTTCTTT.

The gene calls are TRBV30 and TRBJ2-7; D is possibly TRBD2 (5 bases). The V gene's germline CDR1 is GTSNPN and CDR2 SVGIG (reference sequence). V was shortened by 3 bases and J by 3 bases, with 15 bases between the two germline ends. The CDR3 spans 14 residues. The CDR3 loop reads CAWRSGGWSYEQYF. DNA for the CDR3: TGTGCCTGGAGGTCGGGCGGGTGGAGCTACGAGCAGTACTTC.

This chain connects TRBV2 to TRBJ2-7; TRBD1 is a possible D gene (5 bases). The germline V gene encodes CDR1 SNHLY and CDR2 FYNNEI. The V end was cut by 11 bases, the J end by 2 bases, with 16 bases between. This CDR3 region has 13 residues. The CDR3 is CASSGLLAYEQYF. CDR3 coding DNA: TGTGCCTCCTCAGGGCTCTTAGCCTACGAGCAGTACTTC.